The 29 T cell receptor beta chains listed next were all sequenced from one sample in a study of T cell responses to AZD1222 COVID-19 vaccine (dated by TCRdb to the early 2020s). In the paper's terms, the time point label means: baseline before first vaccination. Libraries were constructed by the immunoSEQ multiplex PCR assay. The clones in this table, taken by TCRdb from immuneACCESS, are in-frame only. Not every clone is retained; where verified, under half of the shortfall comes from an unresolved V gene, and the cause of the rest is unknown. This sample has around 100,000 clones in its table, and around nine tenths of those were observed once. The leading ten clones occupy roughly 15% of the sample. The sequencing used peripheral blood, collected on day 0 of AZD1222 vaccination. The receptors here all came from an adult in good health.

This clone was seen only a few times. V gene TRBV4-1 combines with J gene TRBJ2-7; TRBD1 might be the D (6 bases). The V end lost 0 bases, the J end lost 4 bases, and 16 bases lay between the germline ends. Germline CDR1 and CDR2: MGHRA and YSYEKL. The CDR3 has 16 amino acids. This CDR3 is CASSQEFNQDRYEQYF. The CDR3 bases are TGCGCCAGCAGCCAAGAATTCAATCAGGACAGATACGAGCAGTACTTC.

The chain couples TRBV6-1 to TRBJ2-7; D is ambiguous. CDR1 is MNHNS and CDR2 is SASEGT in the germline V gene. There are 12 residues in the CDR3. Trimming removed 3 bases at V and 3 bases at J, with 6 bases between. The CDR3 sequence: CASSEPVYEQYF. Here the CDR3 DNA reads TGTGCCAGCAGTGAGCCAGTCTACGAGCAGTACTTC.

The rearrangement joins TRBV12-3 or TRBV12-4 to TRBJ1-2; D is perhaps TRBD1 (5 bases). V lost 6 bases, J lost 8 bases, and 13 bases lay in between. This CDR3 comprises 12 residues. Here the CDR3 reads CASSPGEGGYTF. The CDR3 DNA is TGTGCCAGCAGCCCTGGCGAGGGGGGCTACACCTTC.

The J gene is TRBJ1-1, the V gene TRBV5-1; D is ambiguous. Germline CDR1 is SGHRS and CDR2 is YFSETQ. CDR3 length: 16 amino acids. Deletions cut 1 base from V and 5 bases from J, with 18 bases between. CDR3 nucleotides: TGCGCCAGCAGCTTGTCCCAGGTGGGTTTTGGAACTGAAGCTTTCTTT. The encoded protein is CASSLSQVGFGTEAFF.

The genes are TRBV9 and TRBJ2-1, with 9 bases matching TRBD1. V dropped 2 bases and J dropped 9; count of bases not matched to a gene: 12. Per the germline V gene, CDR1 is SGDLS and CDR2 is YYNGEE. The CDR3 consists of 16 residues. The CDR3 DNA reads TGTGCCAGCAGCGTTTCCGGGACAGGGAGTGTCGGTGAGCAGTTCTTC. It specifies CASSVSGTGSVGEQFF. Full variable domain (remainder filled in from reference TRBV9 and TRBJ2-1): DSGVTQTPKHLITATGQRVTLRCSPRSGDLSVYWYQQSLDQGLQFLIQYYNGEERAKGNILERFSAQQFPDLHSELNLSSLELGDSALYFCASSVSGTGSVGEQFFGPGTRLTVL.

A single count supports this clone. CDR3 residues: CASSLVSYGYTF. The CDR3 coding sequence is TGTGCCAGCAGCTTGGTATCTTATGGCTACACCTTC. This chain uses TRBV5-8 with TRBJ1-2; D not certain. The V gene lost 0 bases and the J gene lost 5 bases, with 5 bases spanning the gap. Germline CDR1 SGHTS, CDR2 YDEGEE. This CDR3 contains 12 residues.

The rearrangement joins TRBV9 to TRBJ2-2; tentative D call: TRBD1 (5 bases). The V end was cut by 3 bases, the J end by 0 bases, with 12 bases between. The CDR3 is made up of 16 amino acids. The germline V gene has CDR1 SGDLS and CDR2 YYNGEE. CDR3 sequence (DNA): TGTGCCAGCAGCGACCCTACAGGAGCGAACACCGGGGAGCTGTTTTTT. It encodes CASSDPTGANTGELFF.

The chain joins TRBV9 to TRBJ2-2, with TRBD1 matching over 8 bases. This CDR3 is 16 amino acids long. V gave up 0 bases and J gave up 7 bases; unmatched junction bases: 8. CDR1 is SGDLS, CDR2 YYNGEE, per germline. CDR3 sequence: CASSVEGRGQHGELFF. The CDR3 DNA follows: TGTGCCAGCAGCGTAGAGGGCAGGGGGCAGCACGGGGAGCTGTTTTTT.

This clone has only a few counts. The CDR3 region is CASSSPYLGTSGGDNEQFF. The CDR3 DNA sequence: TGTGCCAGCAGTTCTCCATATCTCGGGACTAGCGGGGGGGACAATGAGCAGTTCTTC. The chain carries TRBV28 and TRBJ2-1; 16 bases align to TRBD2. This CDR3 region has 19 residues. Trimming cost V 4 bases and J 5 bases; bases outside gene matches: 11. In germline, CDR1 is MDHEN, CDR2 SYDVKM.

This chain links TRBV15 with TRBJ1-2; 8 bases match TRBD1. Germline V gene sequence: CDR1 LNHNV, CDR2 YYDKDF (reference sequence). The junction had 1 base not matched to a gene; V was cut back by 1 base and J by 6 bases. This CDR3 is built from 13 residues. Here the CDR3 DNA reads TGTGCCACCAGCAGAGCACAGGGGGATGGCTACACCTTC. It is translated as CATSRAQGDGYTF.

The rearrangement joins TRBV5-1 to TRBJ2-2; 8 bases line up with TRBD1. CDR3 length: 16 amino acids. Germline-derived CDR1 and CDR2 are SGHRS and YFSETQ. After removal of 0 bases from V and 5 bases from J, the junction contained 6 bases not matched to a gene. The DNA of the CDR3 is TGCGCCAGCAGCTTGGCTGGCAGGGACAGGACCGGGGAGCTGTTTTTT. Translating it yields CASSLAGRDRTGELFF. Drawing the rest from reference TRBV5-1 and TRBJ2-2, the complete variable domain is KAGVTQTPRYLIKTRGQQVTLSCSPISGHRSVSWYQQTPGQGLQFLFEYFSETQRNKGNFPGRFSGRQFSNSRSEMNVSTLELGDSALYLCASSLAGRDRTGELFFGEGSRLTVL.

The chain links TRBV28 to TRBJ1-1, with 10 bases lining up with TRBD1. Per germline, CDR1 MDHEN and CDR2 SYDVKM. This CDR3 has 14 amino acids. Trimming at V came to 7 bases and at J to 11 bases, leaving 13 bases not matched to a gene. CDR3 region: CASKPGQGNVLAFF. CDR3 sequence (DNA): TGTGCCAGCAAGCCGGGACAGGGGAATGTCCTGGCTTTCTTT.

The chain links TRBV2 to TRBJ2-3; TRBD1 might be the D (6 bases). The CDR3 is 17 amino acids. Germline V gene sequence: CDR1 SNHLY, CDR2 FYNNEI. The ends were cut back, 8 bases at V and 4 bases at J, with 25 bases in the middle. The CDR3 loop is CASGGQRGIFSADTQYF. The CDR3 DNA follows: TGTGCCAGCGGCGGACAGAGAGGAATCTTTAGCGCAGATACGCAGTATTTT.

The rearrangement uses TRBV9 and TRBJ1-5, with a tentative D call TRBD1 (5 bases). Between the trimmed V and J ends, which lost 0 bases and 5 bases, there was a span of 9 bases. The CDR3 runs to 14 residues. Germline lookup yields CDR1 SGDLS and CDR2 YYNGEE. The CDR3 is CASSVDGGDQPQHF. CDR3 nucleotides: TGTGCCAGCAGCGTAGACGGAGGGGATCAGCCCCAGCATTTT.

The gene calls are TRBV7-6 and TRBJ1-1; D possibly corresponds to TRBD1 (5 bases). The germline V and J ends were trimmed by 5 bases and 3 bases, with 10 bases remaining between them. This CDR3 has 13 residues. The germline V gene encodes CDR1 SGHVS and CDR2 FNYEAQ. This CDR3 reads CASSGGTDTEAFF. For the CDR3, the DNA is TGTGCCAGCAGCGGCGGGACGGACACTGAAGCTTTCTTT.

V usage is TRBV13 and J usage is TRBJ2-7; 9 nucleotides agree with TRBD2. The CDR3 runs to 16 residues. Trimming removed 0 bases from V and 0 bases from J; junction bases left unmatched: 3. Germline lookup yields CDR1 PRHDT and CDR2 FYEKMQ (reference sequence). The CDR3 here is CASSLGGSGSSYEQYF. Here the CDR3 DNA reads TGTGCCAGCAGCTTAGGTGGTAGCGGGAGCTCCTACGAGCAGTACTTC.

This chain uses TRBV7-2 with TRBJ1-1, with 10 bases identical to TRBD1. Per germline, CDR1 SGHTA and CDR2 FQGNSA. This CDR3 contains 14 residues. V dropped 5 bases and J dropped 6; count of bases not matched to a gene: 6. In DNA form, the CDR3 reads TGTGCCAGCAGCCTTGGACAGGGGGTTTCTGAAGCTTTCTTT. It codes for CASSLGQGVSEAFF.

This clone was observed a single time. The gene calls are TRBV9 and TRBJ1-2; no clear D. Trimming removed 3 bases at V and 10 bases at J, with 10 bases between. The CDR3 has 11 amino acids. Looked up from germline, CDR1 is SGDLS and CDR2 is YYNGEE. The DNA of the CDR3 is TGTGCCAGCAGCGATACGGATGACTACACCTTC. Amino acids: CASSDTDDYTF.

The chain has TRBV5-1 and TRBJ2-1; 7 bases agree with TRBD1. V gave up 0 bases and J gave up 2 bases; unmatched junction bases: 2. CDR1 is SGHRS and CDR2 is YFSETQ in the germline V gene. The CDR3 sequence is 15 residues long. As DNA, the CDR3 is TGCGCCAGCAGCTTGGAGGGACAGACCTACAATGAGCAGTTCTTC. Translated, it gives CASSLEGQTYNEQFF.

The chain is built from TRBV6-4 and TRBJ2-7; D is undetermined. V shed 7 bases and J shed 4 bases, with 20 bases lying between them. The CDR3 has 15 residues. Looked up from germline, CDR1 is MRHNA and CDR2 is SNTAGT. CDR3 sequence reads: CASTLPPIRFYEQYF. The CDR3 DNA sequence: TGTGCCAGCACCCTTCCCCCTATTAGGTTTTACGAGCAGTACTTC.

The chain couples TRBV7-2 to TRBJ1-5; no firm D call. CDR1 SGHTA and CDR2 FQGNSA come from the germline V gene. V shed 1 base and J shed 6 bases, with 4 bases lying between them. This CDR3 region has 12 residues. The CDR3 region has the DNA TGTGCCAGCAGCTTAGACACTCAGCCCCAGCATTTT. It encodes CASSLDTQPQHF.

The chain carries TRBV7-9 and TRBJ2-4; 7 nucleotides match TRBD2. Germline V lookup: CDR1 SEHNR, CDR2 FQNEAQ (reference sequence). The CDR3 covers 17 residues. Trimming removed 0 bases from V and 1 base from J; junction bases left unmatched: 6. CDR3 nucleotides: TGTGCCAGCAGCTTAGCGGTAGCGGGCGCTGCCAAAAACATTCAGTACTTC. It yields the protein CASSLAVAGAAKNIQYF.

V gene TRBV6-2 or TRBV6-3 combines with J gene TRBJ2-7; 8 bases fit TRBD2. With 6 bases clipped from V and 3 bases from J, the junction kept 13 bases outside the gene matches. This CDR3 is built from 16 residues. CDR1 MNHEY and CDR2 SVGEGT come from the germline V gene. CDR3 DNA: TGTGCCAGCAGCCAGGCGCCCATAGCGGGGCTCTACGAGCAGTACTTC. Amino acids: CASSQAPIAGLYEQYF.

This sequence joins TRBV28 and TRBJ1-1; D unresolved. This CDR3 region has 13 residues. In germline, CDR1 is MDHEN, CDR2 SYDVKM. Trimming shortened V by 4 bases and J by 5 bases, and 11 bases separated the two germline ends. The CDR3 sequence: CASSYIQVTEAFF. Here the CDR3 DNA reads TGTGCCAGCAGTTATATTCAGGTGACTGAAGCTTTCTTT.

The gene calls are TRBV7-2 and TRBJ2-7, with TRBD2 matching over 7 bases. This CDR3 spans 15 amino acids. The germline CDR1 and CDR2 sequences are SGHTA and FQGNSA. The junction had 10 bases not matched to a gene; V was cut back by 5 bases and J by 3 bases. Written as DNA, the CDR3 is TGTGCCAGCAGCGGGGCAAGGGGAGGGCTCTACGAGCAGTACTTC. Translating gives CASSGARGGLYEQYF.

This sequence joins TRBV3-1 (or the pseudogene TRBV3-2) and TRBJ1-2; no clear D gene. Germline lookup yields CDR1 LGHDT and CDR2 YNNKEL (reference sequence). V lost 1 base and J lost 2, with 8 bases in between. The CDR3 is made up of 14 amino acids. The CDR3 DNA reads TGTGCCAGCAGCCAAGGACAAGCAAACTATGGCTACACCTTC. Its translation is CASSQGQANYGYTF.

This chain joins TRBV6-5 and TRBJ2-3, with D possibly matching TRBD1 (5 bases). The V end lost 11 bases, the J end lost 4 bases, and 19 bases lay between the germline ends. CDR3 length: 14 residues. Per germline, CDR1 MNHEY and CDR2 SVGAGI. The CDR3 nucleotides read TGTGCCCTCTCCCCCGACAGATGGGCAGATACGCAGTATTTT. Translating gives CALSPDRWADTQYF.

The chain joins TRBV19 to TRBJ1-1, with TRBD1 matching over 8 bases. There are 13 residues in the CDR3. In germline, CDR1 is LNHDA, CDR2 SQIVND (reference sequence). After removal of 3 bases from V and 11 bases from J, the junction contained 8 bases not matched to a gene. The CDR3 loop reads CASSMMGHRGAFF. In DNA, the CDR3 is TGTGCCAGTAGTATGATGGGTCACAGGGGGGCTTTCTTT.

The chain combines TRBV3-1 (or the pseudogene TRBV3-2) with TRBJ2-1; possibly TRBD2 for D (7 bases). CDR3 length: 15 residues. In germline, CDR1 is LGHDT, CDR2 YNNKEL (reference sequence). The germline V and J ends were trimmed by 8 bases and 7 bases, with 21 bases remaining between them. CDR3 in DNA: TGTGCCAGCCAGCTTGCTCGGGGGGCGCGGAATGAGCAGTTCTTC. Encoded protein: CASQLARGARNEQFF.